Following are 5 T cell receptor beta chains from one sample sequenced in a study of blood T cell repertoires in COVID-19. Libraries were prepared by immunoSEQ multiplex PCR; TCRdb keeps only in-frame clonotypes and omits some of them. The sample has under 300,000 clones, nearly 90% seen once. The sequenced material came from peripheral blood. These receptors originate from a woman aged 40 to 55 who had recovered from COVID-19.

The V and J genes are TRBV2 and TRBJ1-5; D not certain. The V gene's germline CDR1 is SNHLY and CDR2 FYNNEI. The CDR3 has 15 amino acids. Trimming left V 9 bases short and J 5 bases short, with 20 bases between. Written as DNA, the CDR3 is TGTGCCAGTACAGATTGGCCTCCACTGGATCAGCCCCAGCATTTT. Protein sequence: CASTDWPPLDQPQHF.

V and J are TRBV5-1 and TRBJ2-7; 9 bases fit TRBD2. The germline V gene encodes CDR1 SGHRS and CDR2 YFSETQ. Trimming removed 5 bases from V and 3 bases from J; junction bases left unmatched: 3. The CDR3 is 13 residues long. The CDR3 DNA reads TGCGCCAGCAGGGGGACTAGCTTCTACGAGCAGTACTTC. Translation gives CASRGTSFYEQYF. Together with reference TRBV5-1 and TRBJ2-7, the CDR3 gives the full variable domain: KAGVTQTPRYLIKTRGQQVTLSCSPISGHRSVSWYQQTPGQGLQFLFEYFSETQRNKGNFPGRFSGRQFSNSRSEMNVSTLELGDSALYLCASRGTSFYEQYFGPGTRLTVT.

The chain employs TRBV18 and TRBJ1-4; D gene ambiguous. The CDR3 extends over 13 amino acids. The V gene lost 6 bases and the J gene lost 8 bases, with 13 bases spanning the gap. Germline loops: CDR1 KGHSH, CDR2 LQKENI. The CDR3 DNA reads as TGTGCCAGCTCCCTCTTACCCGGGGAAAAACTGTTTTTT. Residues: CASSLLPGEKLFF.

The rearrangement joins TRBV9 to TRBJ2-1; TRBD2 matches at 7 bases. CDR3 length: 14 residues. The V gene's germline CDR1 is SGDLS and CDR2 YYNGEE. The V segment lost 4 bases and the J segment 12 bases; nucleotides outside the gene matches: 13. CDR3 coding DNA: TGTGCCAGCAGCCCCCCGGGGGGTGTTAGTCGGCAGTTCTTC. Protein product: CASSPPGGVSRQFF.

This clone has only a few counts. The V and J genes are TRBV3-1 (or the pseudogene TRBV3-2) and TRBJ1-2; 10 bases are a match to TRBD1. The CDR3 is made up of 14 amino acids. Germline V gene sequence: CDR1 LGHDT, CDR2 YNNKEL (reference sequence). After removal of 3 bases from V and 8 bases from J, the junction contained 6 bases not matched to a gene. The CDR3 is CASSHRQGARGYTF. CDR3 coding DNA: TGTGCCAGCAGCCACCGACAGGGGGCGAGGGGCTACACCTTC.